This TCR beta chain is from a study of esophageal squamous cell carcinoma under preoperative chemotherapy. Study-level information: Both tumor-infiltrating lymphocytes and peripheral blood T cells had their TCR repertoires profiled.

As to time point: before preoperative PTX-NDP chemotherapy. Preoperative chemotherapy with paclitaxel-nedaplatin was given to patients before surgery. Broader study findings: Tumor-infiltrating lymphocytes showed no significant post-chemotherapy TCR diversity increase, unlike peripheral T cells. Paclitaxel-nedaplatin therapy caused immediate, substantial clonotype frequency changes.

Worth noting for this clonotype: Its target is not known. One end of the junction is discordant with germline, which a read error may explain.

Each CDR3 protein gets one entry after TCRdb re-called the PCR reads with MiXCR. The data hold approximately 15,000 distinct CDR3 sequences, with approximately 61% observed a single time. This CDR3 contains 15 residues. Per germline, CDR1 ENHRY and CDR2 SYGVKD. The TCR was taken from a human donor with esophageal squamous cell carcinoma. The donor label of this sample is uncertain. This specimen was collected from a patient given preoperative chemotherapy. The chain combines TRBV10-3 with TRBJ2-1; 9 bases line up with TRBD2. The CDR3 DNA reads TGTGCCTGGGCGGGGGGGGGGGGGGACCCAGAGACGCAGTATTTC. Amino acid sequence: CAWAGGGGDPETQYF.